The 18 T cell receptor beta chains below were found in one sample sequenced in a study of blood T cell repertoires in COVID-19. Sequenced by immunoSEQ multiplex PCR; TCRdb stores in-frame clones only, minus some. There are almost 30,000 clones in the sample; roughly nine tenths occur only once, and roughly 9.6% lies in the top ten. The sequencing input was peripheral blood. The origin of the receptors is a human donor in a cohort sampled during active COVID-19.

In this sample, this clone turned up a few times. The chain employs TRBV7-9 and TRBJ1-4; D is perhaps TRBD1 (6 bases). The germline gives CDR1 SEHNR, CDR2 FQNEAQ (reference sequence). Trimming stripped 6 bases from V and 3 bases from J, with 14 bases between. CDR3 length equals 15 residues. The CDR3 reads CASRPNRAANEKLFF. In nucleotides, the CDR3 is TGTGCCAGCAGGCCCAACAGGGCTGCTAATGAAAAACTGTTTTTT.

This chain uses TRBV27 with TRBJ2-1; D is possibly TRBD2 (6 bases). Germline V gives CDR1 MNHEY, CDR2 SMNVEV (reference sequence). V shed 2 bases and J shed 2 bases, with 7 bases lying between them. The CDR3 is 14 amino acids. The CDR3 region has the DNA TGTGCCAGCAGTTTAGGAGGGACCTACAATGAGCAGTTCTTC. Its protein product is CASSLGGTYNEQFF.

The chain combines TRBV18 with TRBJ2-5; 9 bases agree with TRBD1. This CDR3 has 18 amino acids. The germline V gene encodes CDR1 KGHSH and CDR2 LQKENI. Losses at the gene ends were 4 bases for V and 4 bases for J; bases not matched to a gene: 16. The CDR3 DNA sequence: TGTGCCAGCTCACTAACCGGGACAGGGATTTTCGATGGAGAGACCCAGTACTTC. It yields the protein CASSLTGTGIFDGETQYF.

The V gene is TRBV11-2, the J gene TRBJ2-1; 8 positions match TRBD2. Germline V gene data show CDR1 as SGHAT and CDR2 as FQNNGV. J lost 1 base, V lost 5 bases, and 1 base had no gene match. This CDR3 is 14 amino acids long. CDR3 DNA sequence: TGTGCCAGCAGCCGCGGGGGGTCCTACAATGAGCAGTTCTTC. As protein: CASSRGGSYNEQFF.

This chain uses TRBV27 with TRBJ2-7; 9 positions agree with TRBD1. Germline V gene sequence: CDR1 MNHEY, CDR2 SMNVEV (reference sequence). The junction had 18 bases not matched to a gene; V was cut back by 3 bases and J by 3 bases. The CDR3 runs to 19 residues. The CDR3 region has the DNA TGTGCCAGCAGTTTCCAGTCCTTTCCTCCCGGGACAGGGAGCTACGAGCAGTACTTC. Amino acid sequence: CASSFQSFPPGTGSYEQYF.

The J gene is TRBJ2-1, the V gene TRBV19; 9 bases map to TRBD1. CDR1 and CDR2 from the germline V gene are LNHDA and SQIVND (reference sequence). Trimming cost V 10 bases and J 1 base; bases outside gene matches: 8. The CDR3 is made up of 15 amino acids. CDR3 DNA: TGTGCCACCGAAGCCGGGACAGGGTCCTACAATGAGCAGTTCTTC. Translated, it gives CATEAGTGSYNEQFF.

The chain joins TRBV2 to TRBJ1-5; 9 bases are shared with TRBD1. V lost 6 bases, J lost 1 base, and 1 base stayed unmatched. Germline CDR1 SNHLY, CDR2 FYNNEI. The length of the CDR3 is 14 residues. CDR3 residues: CASSGTGSNQPQHF. The CDR3 DNA follows: TGTGCCAGCAGCGGGACAGGGAGCAATCAGCCCCAGCATTTT. The full variable domain, in which reference TRBV2 and TRBJ1-5 provide the parts outside the CDR3, is EPEVTQTPSHQVTQMGQEVILRCVPISNHLYFYWYRQILGQKVEFLVSFYNNEISEKSEIFDDQFSVERPDGSNFTLKIRSTKLEDSAMYFCASSGTGSNQPQHFGDGTRLSIL.

The V call is TRBV9, the J call TRBJ1-2; 8 bases agree with TRBD1. CDR3 length equals 14 residues. V lost 3 bases, J lost 4 bases, and 5 bases stayed unmatched. Germline V gene lookup returns CDR1 SGDLS and CDR2 YYNGEE. DNA of the CDR3: TGTGCCAGCAGCGGACAGGGGAACCTCTATGGCTACACCTTC. Its protein product is CASSGQGNLYGYTF.

CDR3 amino acids: CAGTDSSTDTQYF. The CDR3 bases are TGTGCCGGGACAGATTCTAGCACAGATACGCAGTATTTT. The chain is built from TRBV7-8 and TRBJ2-3; 7 nucleotides match TRBD1. There are 13 residues in the CDR3. The junction had 5 bases not matched to a gene; V was cut back by 11 bases and J by 0 bases. Per germline, CDR1 SGHVS and CDR2 FQNEAQ.

This chain connects TRBV3-1 (or the pseudogene TRBV3-2) to TRBJ1-2, with D perhaps matching TRBD1 (6 bases). V was pared by 4 bases and J by 0 bases, with 12 bases between. This CDR3 region has 15 residues. Germline V gene lookup returns CDR1 LGHDT and CDR2 YNNKEL (reference sequence). In nucleotides, the CDR3 is TGTGCCAGCAGCCCCACAGGGATTTCTAACTATGGCTACACCTTC. This encodes CASSPTGISNYGYTF.

The rearrangement uses TRBV7-2 and TRBJ2-3, with 7 bases fitting TRBD2. The germline gives CDR1 SGHTA, CDR2 FQGNSA. This CDR3 has 16 amino acids. J was trimmed by 6 bases and V by 2 bases; bases with no gene match: 11. The CDR3 bases are TGTGCCAGCAGCTTATTTCCTAGCGGTATGGGGGATACGCAGTATTTT. The encoded protein is CASSLFPSGMGDTQYF.

This chain connects TRBV11-3 to TRBJ2-1, with D possibly being TRBD2 (6 bases). The CDR3 has 15 residues. The ends were cut back, 5 bases at V and 5 bases at J, with 16 bases in the middle. Germline CDR1 reads SGHNT; CDR2 reads YENEEA. The CDR3 nucleotides are TGTGCCAGCAGCGCCGGTGGATGGGAGGACAATGAGCAGTTCTTC. This gives the protein CASSAGGWEDNEQFF.

A single count supports this clone. V usage is TRBV4-3 and J usage is TRBJ2-1; D may be TRBD2 (6 bases). From germline, CDR1 is LGHNA and CDR2 YSLEER. Trimming pared 0 bases from V and 7 bases from J, leaving 13 bases between. The CDR3 consists of 15 residues. The CDR3 DNA reads TGCGCCAGCAGCCAAGAAGCGGGTCTGGGGAATGAGCAGTTCTTC. Protein sequence: CASSQEAGLGNEQFF.

This clone came up a few times. The rearrangement joins TRBV28 to TRBJ2-7; TRBD2 matches at 7 bases. The CDR3 totals 13 residues. Germline trimming cut 6 bases from V and 3 bases from J; bases unmatched to any gene: 5. In germline, CDR1 is MDHEN, CDR2 SYDVKM. The chain's CDR3 is CASRWAGDYEQYF. In DNA, the CDR3 is TGTGCCAGCAGGTGGGCGGGGGACTACGAGCAGTACTTC. Using reference TRBV28 and TRBJ2-7 for the parts outside the CDR3, the full variable domain is DVKVTQSSRYLVKRTGEKVFLECVQDMDHENMFWYRQDPGLGLRLIYFSYDVKMKEKGDIPEGYSVSREKKERFSLILESASTNQTSMYLCASRWAGDYEQYFGPGTRLTVT.

This chain's CDR3 is CASSIVTGQSGYTF. The CDR3 DNA reads TGTGCCAGTAGTATAGTCACAGGGCAATCTGGCTACACCTTC. The chain couples TRBV19 to TRBJ1-2; D possibly corresponds to TRBD1 (6 bases). CDR3 length: 14 residues. With 1 base removed from V and 7 bases from J, the gap between germline ends came to 13 bases. Germline loops: CDR1 LNHDA, CDR2 SQIVND (reference sequence).

This clone was seen only a few times. The CDR3 reads CASSLGYGDNSPLHF. CDR3 DNA: TGTGCCAGCAGCTTAGGTTACGGGGATAATTCACCCCTCCACTTT. The chain recombines TRBV7-6 with TRBJ1-6; D is undetermined. V was clipped by 1 base and J by 5 bases, with 9 bases between them. The CDR3 is made up of 15 amino acids. The germline V gene has CDR1 SGHVS and CDR2 FNYEAQ. The variable domain in full, with the rest retrieved from reference TRBV7-6 and TRBJ1-6, is GAGVSQSPRYKVTKRGQDVALRCDPISGHVSLYWYRQALGQGPEFLTYFNYEAQQDKSGLPNDRFSAERPEGSISTLTIQRTEQRDSAMYRCASSLGYGDNSPLHFGNGTRLTVT.

The table lists this clone with a few counts. The V gene is TRBV19, the J gene TRBJ2-7, with no clear D. V was cut by 5 bases and J by 2 bases, with 4 bases left in between. In germline, CDR1 is LNHDA, CDR2 SQIVND (reference sequence). CDR3 length: 11 amino acids. The CDR3 DNA is TGTGCCAGTAGTTCCACCTACGAGCAGTACTTC. This translates into CASSSTYEQYF.

This clone is a singleton in its sample. The chain recombines TRBV4-2 with TRBJ2-5, with D tentatively TRBD1 (6 bases). This CDR3 spans 15 amino acids. The V gene's germline CDR1 is LGHNA and CDR2 YNFKEQ. The V end lost 3 bases, the J end lost 4 bases, and 15 bases lay between the germline ends. CDR3 region: CASSQSDSPRETQYF. CDR3 DNA: TGTGCCAGCAGCCAGTCGGACAGCCCTCGAGAGACCCAGTACTTC.